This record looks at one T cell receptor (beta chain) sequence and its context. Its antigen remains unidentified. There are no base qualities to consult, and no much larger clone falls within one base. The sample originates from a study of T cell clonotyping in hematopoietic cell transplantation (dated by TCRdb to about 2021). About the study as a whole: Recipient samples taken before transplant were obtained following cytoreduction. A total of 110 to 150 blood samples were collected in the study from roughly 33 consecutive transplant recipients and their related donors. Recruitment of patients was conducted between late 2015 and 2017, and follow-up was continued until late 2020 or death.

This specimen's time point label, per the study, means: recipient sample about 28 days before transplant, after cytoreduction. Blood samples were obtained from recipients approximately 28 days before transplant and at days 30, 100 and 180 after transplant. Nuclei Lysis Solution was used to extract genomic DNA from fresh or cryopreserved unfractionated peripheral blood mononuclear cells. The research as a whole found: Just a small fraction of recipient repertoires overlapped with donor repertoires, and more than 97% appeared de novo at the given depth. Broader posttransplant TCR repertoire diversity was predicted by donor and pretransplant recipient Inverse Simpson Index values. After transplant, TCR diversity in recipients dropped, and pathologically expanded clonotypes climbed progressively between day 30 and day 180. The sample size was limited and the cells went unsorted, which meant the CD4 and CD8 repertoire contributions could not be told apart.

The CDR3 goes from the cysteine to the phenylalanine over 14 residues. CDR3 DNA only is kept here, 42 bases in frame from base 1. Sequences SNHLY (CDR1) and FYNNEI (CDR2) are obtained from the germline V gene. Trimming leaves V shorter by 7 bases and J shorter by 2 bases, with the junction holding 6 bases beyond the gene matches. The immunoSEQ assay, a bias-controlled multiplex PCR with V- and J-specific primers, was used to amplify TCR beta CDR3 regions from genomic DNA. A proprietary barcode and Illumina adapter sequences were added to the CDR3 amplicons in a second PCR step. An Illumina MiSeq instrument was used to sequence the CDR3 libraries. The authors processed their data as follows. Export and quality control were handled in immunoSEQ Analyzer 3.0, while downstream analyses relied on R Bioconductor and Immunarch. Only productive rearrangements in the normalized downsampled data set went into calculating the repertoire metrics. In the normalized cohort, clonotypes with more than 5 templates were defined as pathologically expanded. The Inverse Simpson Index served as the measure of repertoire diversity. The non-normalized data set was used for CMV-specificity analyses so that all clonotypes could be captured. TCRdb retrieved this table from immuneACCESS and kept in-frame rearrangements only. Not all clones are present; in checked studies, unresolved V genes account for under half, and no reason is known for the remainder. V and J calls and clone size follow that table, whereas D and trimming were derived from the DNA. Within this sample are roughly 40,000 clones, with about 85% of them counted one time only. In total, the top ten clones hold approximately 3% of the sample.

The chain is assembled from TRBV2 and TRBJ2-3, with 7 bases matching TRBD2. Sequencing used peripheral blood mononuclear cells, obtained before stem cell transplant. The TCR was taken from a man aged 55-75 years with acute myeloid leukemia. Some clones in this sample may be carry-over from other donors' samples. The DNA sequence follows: TGTGCCAGCACCCACGGGGGGACCACAGATACGCAGTATTTT. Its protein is CASTHGGTTDTQYF.